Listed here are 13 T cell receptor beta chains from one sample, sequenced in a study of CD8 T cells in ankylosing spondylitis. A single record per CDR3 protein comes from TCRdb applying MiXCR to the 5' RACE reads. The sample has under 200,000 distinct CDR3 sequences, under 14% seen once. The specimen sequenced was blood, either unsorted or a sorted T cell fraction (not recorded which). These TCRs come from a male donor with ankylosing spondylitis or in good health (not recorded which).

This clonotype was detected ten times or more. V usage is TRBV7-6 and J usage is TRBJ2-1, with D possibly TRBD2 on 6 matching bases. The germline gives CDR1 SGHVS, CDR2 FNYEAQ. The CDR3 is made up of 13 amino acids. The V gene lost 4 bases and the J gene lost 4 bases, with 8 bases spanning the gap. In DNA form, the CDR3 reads TGTGCCAGCAGCTCGGGACTTTACAATGAGCAGTTCTTC. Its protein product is CASSSGLYNEQFF.

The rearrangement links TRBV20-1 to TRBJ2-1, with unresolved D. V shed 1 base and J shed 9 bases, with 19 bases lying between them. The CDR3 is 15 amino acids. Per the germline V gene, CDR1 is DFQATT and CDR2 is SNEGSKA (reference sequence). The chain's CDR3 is CSARVESNIGGEQFF. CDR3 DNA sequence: TGCAGTGCTAGAGTTGAGAGTAATATCGGCGGTGAGCAGTTCTTC.

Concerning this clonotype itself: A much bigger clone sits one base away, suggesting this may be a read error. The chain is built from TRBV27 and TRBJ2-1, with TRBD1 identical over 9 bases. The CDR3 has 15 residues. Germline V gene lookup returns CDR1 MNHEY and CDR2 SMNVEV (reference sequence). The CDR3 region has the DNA TGTGGCAGCAGTTCGACAGGGGGGTCCTACAATGAGCAGTTCTTC. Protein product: CGSSSTGGSYNEQFF.

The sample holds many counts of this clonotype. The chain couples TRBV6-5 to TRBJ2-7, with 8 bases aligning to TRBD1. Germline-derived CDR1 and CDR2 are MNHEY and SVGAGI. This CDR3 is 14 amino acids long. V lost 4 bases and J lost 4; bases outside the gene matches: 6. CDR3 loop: CASSLGQGRYEQYF. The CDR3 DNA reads TGTGCCAGCAGTTTAGGACAGGGCCGGTACGAGCAGTACTTC.

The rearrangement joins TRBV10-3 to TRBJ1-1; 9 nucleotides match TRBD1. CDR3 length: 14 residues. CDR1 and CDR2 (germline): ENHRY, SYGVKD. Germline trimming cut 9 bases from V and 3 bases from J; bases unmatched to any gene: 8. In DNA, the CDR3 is TGTGCCATACAACAGGGGGCCGAGGACACTGAAGCTTTCTTT. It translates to CAIQQGAEDTEAFF.

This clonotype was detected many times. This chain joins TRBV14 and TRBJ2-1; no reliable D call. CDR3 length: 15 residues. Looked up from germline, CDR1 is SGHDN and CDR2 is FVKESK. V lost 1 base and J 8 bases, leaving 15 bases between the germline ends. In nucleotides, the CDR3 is TGTGCCAGCAGCCAAGTATCCGGAGCAAGCGATGAGCAGTTCTTC. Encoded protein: CASSQVSGASDEQFF.

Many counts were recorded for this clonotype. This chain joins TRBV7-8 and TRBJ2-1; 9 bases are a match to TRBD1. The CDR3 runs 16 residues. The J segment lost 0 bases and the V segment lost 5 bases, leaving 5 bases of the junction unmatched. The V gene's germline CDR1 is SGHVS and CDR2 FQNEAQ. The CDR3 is CASSTGQGSSYNEQFF. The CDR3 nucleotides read TGTGCCAGCAGCACCGGACAGGGGAGCTCCTACAATGAGCAGTTCTTC. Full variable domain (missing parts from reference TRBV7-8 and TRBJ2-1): GAGVSQSPRYKVAKRGQDVALRCDPISGHVSLFWYQQALGQGPEFLTYFQNEAQLDKSGLPSDRFFAERPEGSVSTLKIQRTQQEDSAVYLCASSTGQGSSYNEQFFGPGTRLTVL.

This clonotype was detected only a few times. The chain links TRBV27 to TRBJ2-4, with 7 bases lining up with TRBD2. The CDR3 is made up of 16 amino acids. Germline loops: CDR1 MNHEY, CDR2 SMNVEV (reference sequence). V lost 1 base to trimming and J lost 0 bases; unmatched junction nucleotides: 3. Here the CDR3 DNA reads TGTGCCAGCAGTTTATGGGGCGGGAGAGCCAAAAACATTCAGTACTTC. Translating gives CASSLWGGRAKNIQYF.

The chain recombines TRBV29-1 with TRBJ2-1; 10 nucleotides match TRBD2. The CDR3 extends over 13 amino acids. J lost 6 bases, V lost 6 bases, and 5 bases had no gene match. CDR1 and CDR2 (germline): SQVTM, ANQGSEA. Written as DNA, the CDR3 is TGCAGCGTCCGGACTAGCGGATTCAATGAGCAGTTCTTC. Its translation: CSVRTSGFNEQFF.

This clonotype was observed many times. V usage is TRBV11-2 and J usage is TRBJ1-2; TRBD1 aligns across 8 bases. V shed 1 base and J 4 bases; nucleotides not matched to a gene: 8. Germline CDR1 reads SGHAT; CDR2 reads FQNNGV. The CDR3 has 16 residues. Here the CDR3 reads CASSLASTGVGYGYTF. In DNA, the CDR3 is TGTGCCAGCAGCTTAGCCTCGACAGGGGTGGGCTATGGCTACACCTTC.

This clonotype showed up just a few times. The CDR3 coding sequence is TGTGCCAGCAGCCGTGAGGCGGGGGGCCTAAGCAATCAGCCCCAGCATTTT. This encodes CASSREAGGLSNQPQHF. V is TRBV7-9 and J is TRBJ1-5, with D possibly TRBD1 on 6 matching bases. V lost 5 bases and J 1 base, leaving 18 bases between the germline ends. The germline V gene encodes CDR1 SEHNR and CDR2 FQNEAQ (reference sequence). The CDR3 is made up of 17 amino acids.

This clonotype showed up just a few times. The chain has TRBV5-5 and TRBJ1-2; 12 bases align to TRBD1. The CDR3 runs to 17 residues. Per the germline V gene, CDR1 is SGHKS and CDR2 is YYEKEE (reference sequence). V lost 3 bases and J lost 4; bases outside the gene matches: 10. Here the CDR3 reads CASSSRDRGPKGYGYTF. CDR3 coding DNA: TGTGCCAGCAGCTCCCGGGACAGGGGGCCAAAGGGCTATGGCTACACCTTC.

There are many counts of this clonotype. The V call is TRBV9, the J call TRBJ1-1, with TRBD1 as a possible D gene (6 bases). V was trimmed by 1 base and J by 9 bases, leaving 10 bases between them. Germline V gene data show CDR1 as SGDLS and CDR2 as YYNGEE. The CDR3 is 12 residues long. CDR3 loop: CASSVLGGKAFF. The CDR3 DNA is TGTGCCAGCAGCGTACTAGGGGGAAAAGCTTTCTTT.